This T cell receptor (beta chain) was obtained from a study of cytomegalovirus exposure and HLA in healthy donors. After removal of 6 bases from V and 3 bases from J, the junction contained 7 bases not matched to a gene. The CDR3 consists of 15 residues. Germline CDR1 is LNHDA and CDR2 is SQIVND (reference sequence). In this sample, this clone turned up once. Its antigen is unidentified. The study ran its PCR with 60 Vbeta and 13 Jbeta primers. Here immunoSEQ multiplex PCR was the method, and the copy in TCRdb shows in-frame clones only, minus some. The sample lists about 120,000 clones, 80% to 85% occurring once. Overall study findings and caveats: There were under 200 TCR beta chains listed as cytomegalovirus-associated. Previously analyzed data showed that most TCR beta V segments were productive at a frequency of about 87% or about 30%. When presence/absence was analysed, sequencing depth was taken to be roughly uniform across donors.

V usage is TRBV19 and J usage is TRBJ2-7, with 11 bases matching TRBD1. The sequenced sample was PBMCs. This sequence was found in a woman between 40 and 55 years old in good health and CMV-seronegative. The CDR3 sequence is CASRLGQGEVYEQYF. CDR3 sequence (DNA): TGTGCCAGTAGACTGGGACAGGGGGAGGTCTACGAGCAGTACTTC. The full variable domain, completed using reference TRBV19 and TRBJ2-7, is DGGITQSPKYLFRKEGQNVTLSCEQNLNHDAMYWYRQDPGQGLRLIYYSQIVNDFQKGDIAEGYSVSREKKESFPLTVTSAQKNPTAFYLCASRLGQGEVYEQYFGPGTRLTVT.